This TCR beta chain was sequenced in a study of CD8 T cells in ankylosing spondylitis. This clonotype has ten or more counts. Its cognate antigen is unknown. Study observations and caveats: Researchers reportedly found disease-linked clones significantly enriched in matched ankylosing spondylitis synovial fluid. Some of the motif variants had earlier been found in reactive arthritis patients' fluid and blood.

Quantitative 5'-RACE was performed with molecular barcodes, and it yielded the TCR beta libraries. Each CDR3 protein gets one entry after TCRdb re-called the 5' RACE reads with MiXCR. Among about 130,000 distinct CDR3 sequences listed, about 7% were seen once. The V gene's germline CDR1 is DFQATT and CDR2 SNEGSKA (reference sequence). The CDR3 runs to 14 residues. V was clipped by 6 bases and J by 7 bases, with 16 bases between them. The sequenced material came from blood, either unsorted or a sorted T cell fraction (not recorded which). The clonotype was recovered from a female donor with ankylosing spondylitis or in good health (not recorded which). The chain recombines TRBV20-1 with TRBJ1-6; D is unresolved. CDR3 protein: CSASFGSENSPLHF. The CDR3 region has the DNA TGCAGTGCCTCATTTGGGTCCGAAAATTCACCCCTCCACTTT.